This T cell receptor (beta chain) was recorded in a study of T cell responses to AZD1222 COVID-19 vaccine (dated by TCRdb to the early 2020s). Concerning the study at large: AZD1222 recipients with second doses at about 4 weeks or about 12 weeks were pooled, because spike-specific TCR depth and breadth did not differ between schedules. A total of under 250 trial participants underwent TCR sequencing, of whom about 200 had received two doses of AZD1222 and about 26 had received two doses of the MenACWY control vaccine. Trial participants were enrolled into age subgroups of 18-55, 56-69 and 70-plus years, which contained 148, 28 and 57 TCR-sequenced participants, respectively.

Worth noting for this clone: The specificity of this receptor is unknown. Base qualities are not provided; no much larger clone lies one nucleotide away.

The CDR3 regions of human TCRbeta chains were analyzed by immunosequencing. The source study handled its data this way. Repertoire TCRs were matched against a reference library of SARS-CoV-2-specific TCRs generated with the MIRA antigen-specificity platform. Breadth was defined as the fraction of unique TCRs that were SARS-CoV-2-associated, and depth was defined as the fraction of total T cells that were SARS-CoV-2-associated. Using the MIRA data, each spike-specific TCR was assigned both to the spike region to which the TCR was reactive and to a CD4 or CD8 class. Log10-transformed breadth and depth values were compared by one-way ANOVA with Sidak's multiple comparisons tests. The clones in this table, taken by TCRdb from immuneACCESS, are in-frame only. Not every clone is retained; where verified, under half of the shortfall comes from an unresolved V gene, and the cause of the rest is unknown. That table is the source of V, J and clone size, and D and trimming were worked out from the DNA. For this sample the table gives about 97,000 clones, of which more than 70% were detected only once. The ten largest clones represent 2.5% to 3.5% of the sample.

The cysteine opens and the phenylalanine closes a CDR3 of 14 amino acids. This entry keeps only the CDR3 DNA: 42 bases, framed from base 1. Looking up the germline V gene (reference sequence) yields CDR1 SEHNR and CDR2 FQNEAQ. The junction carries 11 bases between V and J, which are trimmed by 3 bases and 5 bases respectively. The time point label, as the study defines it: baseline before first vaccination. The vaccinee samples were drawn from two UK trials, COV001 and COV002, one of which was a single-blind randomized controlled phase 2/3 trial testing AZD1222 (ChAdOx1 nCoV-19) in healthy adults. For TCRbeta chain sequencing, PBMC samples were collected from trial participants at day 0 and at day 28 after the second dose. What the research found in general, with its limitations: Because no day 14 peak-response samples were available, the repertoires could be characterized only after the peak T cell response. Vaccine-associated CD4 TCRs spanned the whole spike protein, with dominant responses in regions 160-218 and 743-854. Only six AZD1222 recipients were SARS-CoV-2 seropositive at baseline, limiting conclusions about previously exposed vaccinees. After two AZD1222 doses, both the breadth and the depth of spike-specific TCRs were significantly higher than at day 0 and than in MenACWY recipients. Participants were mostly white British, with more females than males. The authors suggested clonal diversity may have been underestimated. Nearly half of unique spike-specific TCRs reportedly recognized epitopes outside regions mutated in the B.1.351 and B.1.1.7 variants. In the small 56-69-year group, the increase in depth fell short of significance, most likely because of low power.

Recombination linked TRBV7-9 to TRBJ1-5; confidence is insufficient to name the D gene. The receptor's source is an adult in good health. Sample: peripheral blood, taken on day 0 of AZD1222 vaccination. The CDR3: CASSFNRGHQPQHF. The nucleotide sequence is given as TGTGCCAGCAGCTTTAACCGGGGTCATCAGCCCCAGCATTTT. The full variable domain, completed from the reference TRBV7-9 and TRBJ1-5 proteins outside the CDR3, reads DTGVSQNPRHKITKRGQNVTFRCDPISEHNRLYWYRQTLGQGPEFLTYFQNEAQLEKSRLLSDRFSAERPKGSFSTLEIQRTEQGDSAMYLCASSFNRGHQPQHFGDGTRLSIL.